These T cell receptor beta chains were read from a single sample in a study of beta chain features in type 1 diabetes. Here immunoSEQ multiplex PCR was the method, and the copy in TCRdb shows in-frame clones only, minus some. The sample lists about 200,000 clones; roughly a tenth were seen once. Source material: central memory CD4+ T cells from blood. Receptors were obtained from a man younger than 30 in good health. Each CDR3 is given with its conserved first and last residue. Fields, in order: J gene, V gene, D gene, clone size, CDR3 protein, CDR3 DNA. D genes are given only for firm matches. Expanded clones get a size class; other rows say once, few or many, or leave the size out.

J gene: TRBJ2-2
V gene: TRBV7-2
D gene: TRBD2
clone size: NA
CDR3 protein: CASSPRAGDRELFF
CDR3 DNA: TGTGCCAGCAGCCCCCGGGCGGGGGACCGGGAGCTGTTTTTT

J gene: TRBJ2-1
V gene: TRBV19
D gene: NA
clone size: few
CDR3 protein: CASSTTGGRLAGNNEQFF
CDR3 DNA: TGTGCCAGTAGTACAACAGGGGGCAGGCTAGCGGGGAACAATGAGCAGTTCTTC

J gene: TRBJ1-1
V gene: TRBV7-2
D gene: NA
clone size: NA
CDR3 protein: CASSLGGYGTEAFF
CDR3 DNA: TGTGCCAGCAGCTTAGGAGGATACGGGACTGAAGCTTTCTTT

J gene: TRBJ2-3
V gene: TRBV10-3
D gene: NA
clone size: many
CDR3 protein: CAITNTDTQYF
CDR3 DNA: TGTGCCATCACCAACACAGATACGCAGTATTTT

J gene: TRBJ2-7
V gene: TRBV28
D gene: NA
clone size: NA
CDR3 protein: CASRVPDGAYEQYF
CDR3 DNA: TGTGCCAGCAGAGTCCCCGACGGAGCCTACGAGCAGTACTTC

J gene: TRBJ2-1
V gene: TRBV28
D gene: TRBD1
clone size: many
CDR3 protein: CASSSHGQGSYNEQFF
CDR3 DNA: TGTGCCAGCAGTTCCCATGGACAGGGTTCCTACAATGAGCAGTTCTTC

J gene: TRBJ2-3
V gene: TRBV5-4
D gene: TRBD1
clone size: few
CDR3 protein: CASSLDPGQGIARTDTQYF
CDR3 DNA: TGTGCCAGCAGCTTGGATCCGGGACAGGGTATAGCACGCACAGATACGCAGTATTTT

J gene: TRBJ1-1
V gene: TRBV18
D gene: NA
clone size: NA
CDR3 protein: CASSPQVTGVNTREAFF
CDR3 DNA: TGTGCCAGCTCACCCCAAGTTACAGGAGTGAACACTCGCGAAGCTTTCTTT

J gene: TRBJ2-4
V gene: TRBV18
D gene: TRBD2
clone size: NA
CDR3 protein: CASSPPGREGLGNIQYF
CDR3 DNA: TGTGCCAGCTCACCACCCGGCCGGGAGGGCCTTGGGAACATTCAGTACTTC

J gene: TRBJ1-1
V gene: TRBV30
D gene: NA
clone size: NA
CDR3 protein: CAWRVNTEAFF
CDR3 DNA: TGTGCCTGGAGGGTGAACACTGAAGCTTTCTTT

J gene: TRBJ2-1
V gene: TRBV6-5
D gene: TRBD1
clone size: few
CDR3 protein: CASSYSDRAYNEQFF
CDR3 DNA: TGTGCCAGCAGTTACTCGGACAGGGCCTACAATGAGCAGTTCTTC

J gene: TRBJ1-2
V gene: TRBV14
D gene: NA
clone size: NA
CDR3 protein: CASSRSGNSNYGYTF
CDR3 DNA: TGTGCCAGCAGCAGGTCGGGGAACTCTAACTATGGCTACACCTTC

J gene: TRBJ2-1
V gene: TRBV30
D gene: NA
clone size: NA
CDR3 protein: CAWPRFDVRSYNEQFF
CDR3 DNA: TGTGCCTGGCCCCGTTTCGACGTCCGCTCCTACAATGAGCAGTTCTTC

J gene: TRBJ1-1
V gene: TRBV2
D gene: NA
clone size: few
CDR3 protein: CASSEALSRRRPNTEAFF
CDR3 DNA: TGTGCCAGCAGTGAAGCATTAAGTCGTCGGCGGCCGAACACTGAAGCTTTCTTT

J gene: TRBJ2-3
V gene: TRBV10-3
D gene: NA
clone size: NA
CDR3 protein: CASRGGMGTDTQYF
CDR3 DNA: TGTGCCAGCAGGGGCGGGATGGGCACAGATACGCAGTATTTT

J gene: TRBJ2-1
V gene: TRBV7-8
D gene: TRBD1
clone size: few
CDR3 protein: CASRRTRGLNEQFF
CDR3 DNA: TGTGCCAGCAGGCGTACAAGGGGGCTAAATGAGCAGTTCTTC

J gene: TRBJ2-1
V gene: TRBV5-4
D gene: NA
clone size: few
CDR3 protein: CASSLGAGAAYNEQFF
CDR3 DNA: TGTGCCAGCAGCTTGGGGGCGGGGGCGGCCTACAATGAGCAGTTCTTC

J gene: TRBJ2-1
V gene: TRBV5-4
D gene: TRBD2
clone size: few
CDR3 protein: CASSTGTSGRNEQFF
CDR3 DNA: TGTGCCAGCAGCACTGGGACTAGCGGGAGAAATGAGCAGTTCTTC

J gene: TRBJ2-1
V gene: TRBV7-3
D gene: TRBD2
clone size: once
CDR3 protein: CASSRKAGGPNEQFF
CDR3 DNA: TGTGCCAGCAGCCGGAAAGCGGGAGGGCCGAATGAGCAGTTCTTC

J gene: TRBJ1-2
V gene: TRBV10-3
D gene: TRBD1
clone size: few
CDR3 protein: CASTGDSYGYTF
CDR3 DNA: TGTGCCAGTACAGGGGATAGCTATGGCTACACCTTC

J gene: TRBJ2-3
V gene: TRBV7-9
D gene: TRBD1
clone size: NA
CDR3 protein: CASSADRGRDTQYF
CDR3 DNA: TGTGCCAGCAGCGCGGACAGGGGAAGAGATACGCAGTATTTT

J gene: TRBJ2-1
V gene: TRBV28
D gene: TRBD2
clone size: few
CDR3 protein: CASVLAGGYNEQFF
CDR3 DNA: TGTGCCAGTGTATTAGCGGGAGGGTACAATGAGCAGTTCTTC

J gene: TRBJ1-1
V gene: TRBV7-2
D gene: NA
clone size: NA
CDR3 protein: CASSTHSSNAEAFF
CDR3 DNA: TGTGCCAGCAGCACCCATAGTTCTAACGCTGAAGCTTTCTTT

J gene: TRBJ2-1
V gene: TRBV7-8
D gene: NA
clone size: NA
CDR3 protein: CASSPTRIEQFF
CDR3 DNA: TGTGCCAGCAGCCCTACCCGGATTGAGCAGTTCTTC

J gene: TRBJ2-6
V gene: TRBV4-3
D gene: NA
clone size: NA
CDR3 protein: CASSQVAYRSSGANVLTF
CDR3 DNA: TGCGCCAGCAGCCAAGTCGCCTACCGTTCTTCTGGGGCCAACGTCCTGACTTTC

J gene: TRBJ2-7
V gene: TRBV23-1
D gene: TRBD1
clone size: few
CDR3 protein: CASPRDRGLYEQYF
CDR3 DNA: TGCGCCAGTCCTCGGGACAGGGGTCTCTACGAGCAGTACTTC

J gene: TRBJ2-7
V gene: TRBV6-1
D gene: NA
clone size: few
CDR3 protein: CASSAGTDLGQYF
CDR3 DNA: TGTGCCAGCAGCGCGGGGACAGACCTAGGGCAGTACTTC

J gene: TRBJ2-3
V gene: TRBV27
D gene: NA
clone size: NA
CDR3 protein: CASSLRRAPSTDTQYF
CDR3 DNA: TGTGCCAGCAGTTTACGACGGGCGCCTAGCACAGATACGCAGTATTTT

J gene: TRBJ2-7
V gene: TRBV5-6
D gene: NA
clone size: NA
CDR3 protein: CASSPGPRSSYEQYF
CDR3 DNA: TGTGCCAGCAGCCCGGGACCCCGTTCCTCCTACGAGCAGTACTTC

J gene: TRBJ1-5
V gene: TRBV2
D gene: NA
clone size: NA
CDR3 protein: CASSAQSRGPQHF
CDR3 DNA: TGTGCCAGCAGTGCGCAGTCCCGGGGGCCCCAGCATTTT

J gene: TRBJ2-2
V gene: TRBV7-2
D gene: NA
clone size: few
CDR3 protein: CASSTLTSTGELFF
CDR3 DNA: TGTGCCAGCAGCACCCTGACCAGCACCGGGGAGCTGTTTTTT

J gene: TRBJ2-5
V gene: TRBV6-5
D gene: NA
clone size: few
CDR3 protein: CATMSTGETQYF
CDR3 DNA: TGTGCCACCATGTCAACGGGGGAGACCCAGTACTTC

J gene: TRBJ2-1
V gene: TRBV7-2
D gene: TRBD2
clone size: NA
CDR3 protein: CASSLGPSGSTSEQFF
CDR3 DNA: TGTGCCAGCAGCTTAGGTCCTAGCGGGAGTACAAGTGAGCAGTTCTTC

J gene: TRBJ2-7
V gene: TRBV19
D gene: NA
clone size: NA
CDR3 protein: CASSISRGLNEQYF
CDR3 DNA: TGTGCCAGTAGTATATCTCGGGGCCTGAACGAGCAGTACTTC

J gene: TRBJ2-1
V gene: TRBV18
D gene: TRBD1
clone size: NA
CDR3 protein: CASSPRDRRFGEQFF
CDR3 DNA: TGTGCCAGCTCACCCCGGGACAGGAGGTTTGGGGAGCAGTTCTTC

J gene: TRBJ2-3
V gene: TRBV7-2
D gene: TRBD1
clone size: NA
CDR3 protein: CASSQDRGRDTQYF
CDR3 DNA: TGTGCCAGCAGCCAGGACAGGGGTAGAGATACGCAGTATTTT

J gene: TRBJ2-7
V gene: TRBV27
D gene: NA
clone size: NA
CDR3 protein: CASSLWADYYEQYF
CDR3 DNA: TGTGCCAGCAGTTTATGGGCAGACTACTACGAGCAGTACTTC

J gene: TRBJ1-1
V gene: TRBV4-1
D gene: NA
clone size: NA
CDR3 protein: CASSQVSQFYTEAFF
CDR3 DNA: TGCGCCAGCAGCCAAGTTTCCCAGTTCTACACTGAAGCTTTCTTT

J gene: TRBJ1-5
V gene: TRBV10-3
D gene: NA
clone size: NA
CDR3 protein: CAISESDQPQHF
CDR3 DNA: TGTGCCATCAGTGAGTCGGATCAGCCCCAGCATTTT

J gene: TRBJ2-2
V gene: TRBV30
D gene: NA
clone size: NA
CDR3 protein: CAWSRVRTGELFF
CDR3 DNA: TGTGCCTGGAGTAGGGTTCGTACCGGGGAGCTGTTTTTT

J gene: TRBJ1-1
V gene: TRBV28
D gene: TRBD1
clone size: NA
CDR3 protein: CASRTQGTTEAFF
CDR3 DNA: TGTGCCAGCAGGACACAGGGGACCACTGAAGCTTTCTTT

J gene: TRBJ2-1
V gene: TRBV9
D gene: NA
clone size: NA
CDR3 protein: CASSVQPANNEQFF
CDR3 DNA: TGTGCCAGCAGCGTACAACCCGCAAACAATGAGCAGTTCTTC

J gene: TRBJ2-1
V gene: TRBV4-3
D gene: NA
clone size: NA
CDR3 protein: CASSQIVWYEQFF
CDR3 DNA: TGCGCCAGCAGCCAGATAGTTTGGTATGAGCAGTTCTTC

J gene: TRBJ2-1
V gene: TRBV29-1
D gene: TRBD2
clone size: few
CDR3 protein: CSVDLGNGRRHNEQFF
CDR3 DNA: TGCAGCGTTGACCTCGGAAACGGGAGGAGGCACAATGAGCAGTTCTTC

J gene: TRBJ2-7
V gene: TRBV29-1
D gene: NA
clone size: NA
CDR3 protein: CSVALSRDSYEQYF
CDR3 DNA: TGCAGCGTTGCCCTTTCGCGGGACTCCTACGAGCAGTACTTC